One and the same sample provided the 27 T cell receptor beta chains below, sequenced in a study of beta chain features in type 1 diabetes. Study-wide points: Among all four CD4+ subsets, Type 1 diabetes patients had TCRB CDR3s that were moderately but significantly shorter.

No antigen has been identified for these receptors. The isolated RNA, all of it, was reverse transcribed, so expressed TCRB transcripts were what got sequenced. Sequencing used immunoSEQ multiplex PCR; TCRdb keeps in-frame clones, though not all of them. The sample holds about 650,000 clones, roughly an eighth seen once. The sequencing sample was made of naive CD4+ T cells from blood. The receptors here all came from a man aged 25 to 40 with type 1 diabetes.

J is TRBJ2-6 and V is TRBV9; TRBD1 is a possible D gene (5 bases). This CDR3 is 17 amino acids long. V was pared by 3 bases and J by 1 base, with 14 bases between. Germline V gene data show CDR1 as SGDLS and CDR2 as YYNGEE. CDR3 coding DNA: TGTGCCAGCAGCGCCGGACATCCGAATTCTGGGGCCAACGTCCTGACTTTC. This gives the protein CASSAGHPNSGANVLTF.

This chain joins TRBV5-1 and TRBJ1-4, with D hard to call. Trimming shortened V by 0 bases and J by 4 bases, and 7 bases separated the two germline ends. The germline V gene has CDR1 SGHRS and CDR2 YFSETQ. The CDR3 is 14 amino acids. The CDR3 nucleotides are TGCGCCAGCAGCTTGGGAGGAGGTAATGAAAAACTGTTTTTT. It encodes CASSLGGGNEKLFF.

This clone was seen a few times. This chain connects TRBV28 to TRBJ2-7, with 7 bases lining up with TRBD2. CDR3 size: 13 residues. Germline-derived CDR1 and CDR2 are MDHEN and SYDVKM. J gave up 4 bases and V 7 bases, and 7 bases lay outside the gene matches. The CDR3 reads CASTKRGWYEQYF. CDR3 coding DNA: TGTGCCAGCACAAAGCGGGGTTGGTACGAGCAGTACTTC.

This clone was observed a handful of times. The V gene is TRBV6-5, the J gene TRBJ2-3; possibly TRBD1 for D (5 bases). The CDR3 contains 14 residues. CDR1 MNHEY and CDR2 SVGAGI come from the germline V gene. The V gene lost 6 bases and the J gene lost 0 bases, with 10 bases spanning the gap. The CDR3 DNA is TGTGCCAGCAGGGCGACAGCTAGCACAGATACGCAGTATTTT. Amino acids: CASRATASTDTQYF.

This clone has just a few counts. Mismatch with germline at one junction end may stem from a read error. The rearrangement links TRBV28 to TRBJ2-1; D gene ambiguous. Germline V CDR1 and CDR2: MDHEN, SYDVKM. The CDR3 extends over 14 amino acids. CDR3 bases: TGTGCCAGCGGATCGGCGGCAGCATACAATGAACAGTTCTTC. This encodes CASGSAAAYNEQFF.

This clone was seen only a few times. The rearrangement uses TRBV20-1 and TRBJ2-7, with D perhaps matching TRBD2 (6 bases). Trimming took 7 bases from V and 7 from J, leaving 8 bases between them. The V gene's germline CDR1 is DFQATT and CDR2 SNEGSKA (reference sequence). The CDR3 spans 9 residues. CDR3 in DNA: TGCAGTGTCCGGGAGGAGCAGTACTTC. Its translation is CSVREEQYF.

CDR3 amino acids: CASTRTGYGDGYTF. The CDR3 DNA reads as TGTGCCAGCACCCGAACAGGGTATGGAGATGGCTACACCTTC. The chain employs TRBV9 and TRBJ1-2; maybe TRBD1 (6 bases). The CDR3 is 14 amino acids. V was shortened by 6 bases and J by 6 bases, with 18 bases between the two germline ends. CDR1 SGDLS and CDR2 YYNGEE come from the germline V gene.

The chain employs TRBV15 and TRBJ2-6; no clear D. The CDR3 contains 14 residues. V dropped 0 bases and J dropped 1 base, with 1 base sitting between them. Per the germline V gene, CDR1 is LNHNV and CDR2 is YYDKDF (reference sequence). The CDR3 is CATSRDSGANVLTF. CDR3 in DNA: TGTGCCACCAGCAGAGATTCTGGGGCCAACGTCCTGACTTTC.

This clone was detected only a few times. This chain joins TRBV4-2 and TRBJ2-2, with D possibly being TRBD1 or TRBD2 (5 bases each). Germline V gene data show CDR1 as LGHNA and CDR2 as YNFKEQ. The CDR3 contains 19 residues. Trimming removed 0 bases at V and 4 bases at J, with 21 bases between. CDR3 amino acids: CASSQEGPLGEGSTGELFF. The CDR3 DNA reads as TGTGCCAGCAGCCAAGAGGGCCCCCTGGGGGAAGGGAGCACCGGGGAGCTGTTTTTT.

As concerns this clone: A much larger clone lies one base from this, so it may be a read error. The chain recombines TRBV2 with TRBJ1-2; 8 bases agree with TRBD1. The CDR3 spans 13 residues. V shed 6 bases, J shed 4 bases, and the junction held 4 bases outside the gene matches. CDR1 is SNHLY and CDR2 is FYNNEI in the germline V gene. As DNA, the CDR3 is TGTGCCAGCAGCCCCGGGACAGGCTATGGCTACACCTTC. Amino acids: CASSPGTGYGYTF. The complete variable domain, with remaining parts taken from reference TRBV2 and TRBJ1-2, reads EPEVTQTPSHQVTQMGQEVILRCVPISNHLYFYWYRQILGQKVEFLVSFYNNEISEKSEIFDDQFSVERPDGSNFTLKIRSTKLEDSAMYFCASSPGTGYGYTFGSGTRLTVV.

The CDR3 here is CASSLGLAGVGETQYF. DNA for the CDR3: TGCGCCAGCAGCTTGGGACTAGCGGGGGTCGGCGAGACCCAGTACTTC. The genes are TRBV5-1 and TRBJ2-5, with 12 bases lining up with TRBD2. Germline loops: CDR1 SGHRS, CDR2 YFSETQ. This CDR3 has 16 amino acids. The V and J ends lost 0 bases and 5 bases, in that order; junction bases with no gene match: 5.

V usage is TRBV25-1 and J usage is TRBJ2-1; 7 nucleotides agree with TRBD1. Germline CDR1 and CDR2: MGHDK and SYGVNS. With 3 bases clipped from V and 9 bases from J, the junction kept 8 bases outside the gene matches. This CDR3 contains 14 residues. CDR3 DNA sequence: TGTGCCAGCAGTGACACCACAGGGGACCGTGAGCAGTTCTTC. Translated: CASSDTTGDREQFF.

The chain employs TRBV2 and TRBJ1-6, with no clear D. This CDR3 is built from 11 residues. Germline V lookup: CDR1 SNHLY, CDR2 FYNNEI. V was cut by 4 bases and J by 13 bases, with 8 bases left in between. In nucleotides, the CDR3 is TGTGCCAGCAGTGGAGTATACCCCCTCCACTTT. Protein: CASSGVYPLHF.

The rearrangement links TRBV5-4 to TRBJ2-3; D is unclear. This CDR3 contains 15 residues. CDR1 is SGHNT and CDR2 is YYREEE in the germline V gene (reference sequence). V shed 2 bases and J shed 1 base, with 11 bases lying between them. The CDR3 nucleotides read TGTGCCAGCAGCTTCTCCAGCGAACGCACAGATACGCAGTATTTT. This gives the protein CASSFSSERTDTQYF.

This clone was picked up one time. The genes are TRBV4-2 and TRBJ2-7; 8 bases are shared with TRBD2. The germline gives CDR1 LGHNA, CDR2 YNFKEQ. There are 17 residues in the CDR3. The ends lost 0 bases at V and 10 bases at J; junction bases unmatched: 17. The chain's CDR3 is CASSQDLSTSGEESQYF. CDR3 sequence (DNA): TGTGCCAGCAGCCAAGATCTAAGCACTAGCGGAGAAGAGTCACAGTACTTC.

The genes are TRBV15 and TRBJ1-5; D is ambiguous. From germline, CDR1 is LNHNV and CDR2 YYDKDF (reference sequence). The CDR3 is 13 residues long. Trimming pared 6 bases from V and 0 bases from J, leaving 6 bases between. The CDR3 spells CATSWDSNQPQHF. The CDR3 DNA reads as TGTGCCACCAGTTGGGATAGCAATCAGCCCCAGCATTTT.

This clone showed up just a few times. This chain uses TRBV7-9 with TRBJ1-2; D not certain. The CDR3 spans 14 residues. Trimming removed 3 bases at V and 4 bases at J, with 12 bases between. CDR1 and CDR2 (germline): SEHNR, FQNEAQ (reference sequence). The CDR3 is CASSLEGKSYGYTF. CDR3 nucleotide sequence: TGTGCCAGCAGCTTGGAGGGCAAGAGCTATGGCTACACCTTC.

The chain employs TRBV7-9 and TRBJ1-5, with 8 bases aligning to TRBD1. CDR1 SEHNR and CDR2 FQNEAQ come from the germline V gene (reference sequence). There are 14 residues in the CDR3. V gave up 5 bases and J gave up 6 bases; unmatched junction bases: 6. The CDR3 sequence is CASSSPGTGQPQHF. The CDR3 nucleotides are TGTGCCAGCAGCAGCCCCGGGACAGGTCAGCCCCAGCATTTT. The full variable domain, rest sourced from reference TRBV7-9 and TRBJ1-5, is DTGVSQNPRHKITKRGQNVTFRCDPISEHNRLYWYRQTLGQGPEFLTYFQNEAQLEKSRLLSDRFSAERPKGSFSTLEIQRTEQGDSAMYLCASSSPGTGQPQHFGDGTRLSIL.

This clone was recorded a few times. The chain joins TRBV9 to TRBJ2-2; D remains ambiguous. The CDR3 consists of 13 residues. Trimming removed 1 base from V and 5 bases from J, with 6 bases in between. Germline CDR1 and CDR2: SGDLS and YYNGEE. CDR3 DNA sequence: TGTGCCAGCAGCGTATTAGCTACCGGGGAGCTGTTTTTT. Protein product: CASSVLATGELFF.

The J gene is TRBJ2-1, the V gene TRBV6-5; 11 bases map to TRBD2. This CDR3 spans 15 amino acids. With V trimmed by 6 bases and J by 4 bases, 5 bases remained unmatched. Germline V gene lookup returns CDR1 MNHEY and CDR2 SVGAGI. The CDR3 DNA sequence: TGTGCCAGCAGCCGAATAGCGGGGGGGTACAATGAGCAGTTCTTC. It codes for CASSRIAGGYNEQFF.

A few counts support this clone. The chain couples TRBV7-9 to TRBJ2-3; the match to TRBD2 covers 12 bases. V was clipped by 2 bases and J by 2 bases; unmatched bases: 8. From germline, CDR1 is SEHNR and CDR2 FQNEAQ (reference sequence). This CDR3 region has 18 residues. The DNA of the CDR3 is TGTGCCAGCAGCTTATCTATCGGACTAGCGGGGCCCACAGATACGCAGTATTTT. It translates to CASSLSIGLAGPTDTQYF.

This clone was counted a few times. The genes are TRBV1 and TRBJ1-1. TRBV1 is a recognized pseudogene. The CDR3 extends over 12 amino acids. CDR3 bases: TGCACCAGCAGCCAGATGGGACTAGTAGCTTTCTTT. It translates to CTSSQMGLVAFF.

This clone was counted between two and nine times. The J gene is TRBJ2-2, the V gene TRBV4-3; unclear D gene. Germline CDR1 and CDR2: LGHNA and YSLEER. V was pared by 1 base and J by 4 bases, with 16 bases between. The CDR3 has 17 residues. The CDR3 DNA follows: TGCGCCAGCAGCCAAGGCGGAGATGCATTCCGCACCGGGGAGCTGTTTTTT. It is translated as CASSQGGDAFRTGELFF.

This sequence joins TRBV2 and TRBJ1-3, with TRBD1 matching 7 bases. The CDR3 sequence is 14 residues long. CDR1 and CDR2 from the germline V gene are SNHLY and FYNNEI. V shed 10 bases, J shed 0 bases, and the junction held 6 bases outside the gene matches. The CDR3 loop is CANRGDSSGNTIYF. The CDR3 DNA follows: TGTGCCAATCGGGGGGACAGCTCTGGAAACACCATATATTTT.

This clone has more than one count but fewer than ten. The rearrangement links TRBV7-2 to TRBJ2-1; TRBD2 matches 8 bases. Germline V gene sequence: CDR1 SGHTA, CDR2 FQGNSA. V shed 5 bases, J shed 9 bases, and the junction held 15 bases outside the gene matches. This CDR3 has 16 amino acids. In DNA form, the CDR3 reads TGTGCCAGCAGCCCCCGGAGGGGCGGGGGGCCCACTGAGCAGTTCTTC. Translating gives CASSPRRGGGPTEQFF. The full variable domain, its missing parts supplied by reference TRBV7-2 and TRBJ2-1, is GAGVSQSPSNKVTEKGKDVELRCDPISGHTALYWYRQSLGQGLEFLIYFQGNSAPDKSGLPSDRFSAERTGGSVSTLTIQRTQQEDSAVYLCASSPRRGGGPTEQFFGPGTRLTVL.

CDR3 DNA: TGCGCCAGCAGCTCCACCGTGACAGGGGACAATGAGCAGTTCTTC. It codes for CASSSTVTGDNEQFF. The rearrangement links TRBV5-1 to TRBJ2-1; 8 bases match TRBD1. The V segment lost 3 bases and the J segment 5 bases; nucleotides outside the gene matches: 7. The CDR3 runs 15 residues. The V gene's germline CDR1 is SGHRS and CDR2 YFSETQ.

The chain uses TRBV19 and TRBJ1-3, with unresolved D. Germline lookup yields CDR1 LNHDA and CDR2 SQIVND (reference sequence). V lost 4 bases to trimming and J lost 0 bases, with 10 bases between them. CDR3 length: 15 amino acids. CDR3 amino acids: CASSSRKTSGNTIYF. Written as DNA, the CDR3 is TGTGCCAGTAGTAGCAGGAAAACCTCTGGAAACACCATATATTTT.